The 23 T cell receptor beta chains below all came from one sample that was sequenced in a study of glioma-infiltrating T cells after dendritic cell vaccination. Time point here: after dendritic cell vaccination, including at tumor progression/relapse. The protocol was immunoSEQ multiplex PCR, while the TCRdb copy is restricted to in-frame clones and leaves out a portion. The data show 85,000 to 100,000 clones, about 85% seen once. This material consisted of blood, taken after dendritic cell vaccination. The source of these receptors is a human donor with glioblastoma.

The rearrangement links TRBV5-5 to TRBJ2-7; TRBD1 agrees at 9 bases. The trim removed 4 bases at V and 4 bases at J, leaving 6 bases unmatched. The CDR3 length is 14 residues. Germline loops: CDR1 SGHKS, CDR2 YYEKEE (reference sequence). This chain's CDR3 is CASSAQGAFYEQYF. The CDR3 region has the DNA TGTGCCAGCAGCGCACAGGGGGCTTTTTACGAGCAGTACTTC.

The chain is built from TRBV5-6 and TRBJ2-3; TRBD2 matches 15 bases. Germline loops: CDR1 SGHDT, CDR2 YYEEEE. The trim removed 0 bases at V and 4 bases at J, leaving 3 bases unmatched. The CDR3 contains 17 residues. CDR3 region: CASSLGGLAGGSDTQYF. CDR3 bases: TGTGCCAGCAGCTTGGGGGGACTAGCGGGGGGTTCAGATACGCAGTATTTT.

The chain joins TRBV5-1 to TRBJ2-5; D is perhaps TRBD1 (6 bases). The V end lost 4 bases, the J end lost 1 base, and 17 bases lay between the germline ends. This CDR3 contains 16 residues. Germline-derived CDR1 and CDR2 are SGHRS and YFSETQ. The CDR3 sequence is CASSDRDTVIQETQYF. Here the CDR3 DNA reads TGCGCCAGCAGCGACCGGGACACGGTAATCCAAGAGACCCAGTACTTC. Together with reference TRBV5-1 and TRBJ2-5, the CDR3 gives the full variable domain: KAGVTQTPRYLIKTRGQQVTLSCSPISGHRSVSWYQQTPGQGLQFLFEYFSETQRNKGNFPGRFSGRQFSNSRSEMNVSTLELGDSALYLCASSDRDTVIQETQYFGPGTRLLVL.

As regards this clone: Other nucleotide sequences from this sample produce the same CDR3. This chain links TRBV6-5 with TRBJ2-7, with D possibly TRBD2 on 5 matching bases. V was clipped by 6 bases and J by 0 bases, with 12 bases between them. The CDR3 runs 14 residues. Germline loops: CDR1 MNHEY, CDR2 SVGAGI. This chain's CDR3 is CASSRTASSYEQYF. CDR3 nucleotides: TGTGCCAGCAGCCGGACTGCTAGCTCCTACGAGCAGTACTTC.

The chain employs TRBV28 and TRBJ2-7; the D gene is possibly TRBD1 (5 bases). Germline CDR1 reads MDHEN; CDR2 reads SYDVKM. V shed 8 bases and J shed 0 bases, with 14 bases lying between them. The CDR3 runs 14 residues. CDR3 sequence reads: CASRIQVSSYEQYF. The CDR3 DNA is TGTGCCAGCCGAATACAGGTTAGCTCCTACGAGCAGTACTTC. The complete variable domain, with remaining parts taken from reference TRBV28 and TRBJ2-7, reads DVKVTQSSRYLVKRTGEKVFLECVQDMDHENMFWYRQDPGLGLRLIYFSYDVKMKEKGDIPEGYSVSREKKERFSLILESASTNQTSMYLCASRIQVSSYEQYFGPGTRLTVT.

This chain links TRBV5-1 with TRBJ1-4, with D uncertain. The V and J ends lost 5 bases and 3 bases respectively, with 17 bases between them. Germline V CDR1 and CDR2: SGHRS, YFSETQ. The CDR3 has 16 amino acids. The CDR3 coding sequence is TGCGCCAGCAGAGTGATGGGGAGCGGGTCTAATGAAAAACTGTTTTTT. Translating gives CASRVMGSGSNEKLFF.

This clone showed up just once. The chain employs TRBV7-9 and TRBJ2-6; 8 bases align to TRBD2. CDR3 length equals 16 residues. The germline CDR1 and CDR2 sequences are SEHNR and FQNEAQ (reference sequence). V lost 3 bases, J lost 2 bases, and 3 bases stayed unmatched. The CDR3 DNA reads as TGTGCCAGCAGCTTTAGCGGGATTGCTGGGGCCAACGTCCTGACTTTC. Residues: CASSFSGIAGANVLTF.

This clone was recorded only once. The chain employs TRBV6-6 and TRBJ2-7; 7 bases are shared with TRBD1. With V trimmed by 6 bases and J by 4 bases, 15 bases remained unmatched. Germline V CDR1 and CDR2: MNHNY, SVGAGI (reference sequence). The CDR3 contains 16 residues. The DNA of the CDR3 is TGTGCCAGCAGGGGGACAGTGGGCAGCGAGGGGTACGAGCAGTACTTC. It translates to CASRGTVGSEGYEQYF.

The chain joins TRBV5-1 to TRBJ1-1; D is perhaps TRBD1 (5 bases). CDR3 size: 15 residues. V was shortened by 0 bases and J by 4 bases, with 13 bases between the two germline ends. Germline CDR1 is SGHRS and CDR2 is YFSETQ. The CDR3: CASSLVSGGLTEAFF. The CDR3 DNA reads TGCGCCAGCAGCTTGGTGTCGGGGGGACTCACTGAAGCTTTCTTT.

In this sample, this clone turned up once. The rearrangement uses TRBV14 and TRBJ2-5; D is possibly TRBD2 (5 bases). With 4 bases removed from V and 2 bases from J, the gap between germline ends came to 14 bases. Germline-derived CDR1 and CDR2 are SGHDN and FVKESK. The CDR3 runs 15 residues. CDR3 sequence reads: CASSPSRRKQETQYF. Written as DNA, the CDR3 is TGTGCCAGCAGCCCAAGCAGGAGGAAACAAGAGACCCAGTACTTC.

V is TRBV6-1 and J is TRBJ1-1; TRBD1 matches at 7 bases. Germline V lookup: CDR1 MNHNS, CDR2 SASEGT. The CDR3 contains 16 residues. The J segment lost 1 base and the V segment lost 3 bases, leaving 8 bases of the junction unmatched. The CDR3 here is CASSDPHGDRNTEAFF. The CDR3 nucleotides read TGTGCCAGCAGTGACCCGCATGGGGACAGGAACACTGAAGCTTTCTTT.

This chain links TRBV6-5 with TRBJ2-1; D remains unclear. Between the trimmed V and J ends, which lost 2 bases and 5 bases, there was a span of 10 bases. Germline V gene data show CDR1 as MNHEY and CDR2 as SVGAGI. CDR3 length: 14 residues. DNA of the CDR3: TGTGCCAGCAGTTACGACCAGGTTAACAATGAGCAGTTCTTC. It yields the protein CASSYDQVNNEQFF.

V gene TRBV29-1 combines with J gene TRBJ1-2; D is uncertain. The germline V gene encodes CDR1 SQVTM and CDR2 ANQGSEA. Deletions cut 4 bases from V and 2 bases from J, with 14 bases between. The CDR3 covers 14 residues. The CDR3: CSVVGGSANYGYTF. CDR3 DNA: TGCAGCGTTGTCGGAGGGTCCGCGAACTATGGCTACACCTTC.

This clone showed up many times. The chain uses TRBV7-9 and TRBJ2-7; 10 bases align to TRBD2. CDR1 and CDR2 from the germline V gene are SEHNR and FQNEAQ (reference sequence). Germline trimming cut 7 bases from V and 4 bases from J; bases unmatched to any gene: 19. CDR3 length: 18 amino acids. The CDR3 loop is CASMPVGEASGSRYEQYF. In DNA, the CDR3 is TGTGCCAGCATGCCCGTGGGGGAGGCTAGCGGGAGTCGATACGAGCAGTACTTC. The whole variable domain, filled in from reference TRBV7-9 and TRBJ2-7, reads DTGVSQNPRHKITKRGQNVTFRCDPISEHNRLYWYRQTLGQGPEFLTYFQNEAQLEKSRLLSDRFSAERPKGSFSTLEIQRTEQGDSAMYLCASMPVGEASGSRYEQYFGPGTRLTVT.

This clone was observed a single time. The gene calls are TRBV7-9 and TRBJ1-5, with D perhaps matching TRBD1 (6 bases). The CDR3 contains 14 residues. V was trimmed by 3 bases and J by 5 bases, leaving 11 bases between them. Germline loops: CDR1 SEHNR, CDR2 FQNEAQ (reference sequence). Here the CDR3 reads CASSLGQSDQPQHF. The CDR3 DNA follows: TGTGCCAGCAGCTTGGGACAAAGCGATCAGCCCCAGCATTTT.

The chain has TRBV9 and TRBJ2-2, with D possibly TRBD1 on 7 matching bases. The CDR3 is 13 amino acids. Germline loops: CDR1 SGDLS, CDR2 YYNGEE. The V and J ends lost 4 bases and 6 bases respectively, with 10 bases between them. CDR3 bases: TGTGCCAGCAGCCCAGGGGGGCCCGGGGAGCTGTTTTTT. Translated, it gives CASSPGGPGELFF.

The chain couples TRBV19 to TRBJ1-2, with 8 nucleotides matching TRBD1. There are 17 residues in the CDR3. Germline V CDR1 and CDR2: LNHDA, SQIVND (reference sequence). V gave up 7 bases and J gave up 5 bases; unmatched junction bases: 18. The CDR3 region has the DNA TGTGCCAGTACCCTCAACAGGGGGGACGCCAACCTTTATGGCTACACCTTC. Protein: CASTLNRGDANLYGYTF.

This clone appeared once. The chain joins TRBV29-1 to TRBJ2-1; D is undetermined. CDR3 length equals 11 residues. In germline, CDR1 is SQVTM, CDR2 ANQGSEA. V was shortened by 5 bases and J by 4 bases, with 6 bases between the two germline ends. CDR3 residues: CSVSRYNEQFF. CDR3 DNA sequence: TGCAGCGTTTCACGGTACAATGAGCAGTTCTTC.

This chain joins TRBV4-1 and TRBJ2-1; TRBD1 matches at 8 bases. The J segment lost 3 bases and the V segment lost 4 bases, leaving 11 bases of the junction unmatched. This CDR3 has 17 residues. Germline assignment: CDR1 MGHRA and CDR2 YSYEKL. The CDR3 region is CASSLGTGRRIYNEQFF. Written as DNA, the CDR3 is TGCGCCAGCAGCCTCGGGACAGGACGTCGGATCTACAATGAGCAGTTCTTC.

The chain carries TRBV7-2 and TRBJ2-3, with 11 bases matching TRBD2. Trimming at V came to 5 bases and at J to 5 bases, leaving 6 bases not matched to a gene. Per germline, CDR1 SGHTA and CDR2 FQGNSA. The CDR3 is 15 residues long. Here the CDR3 DNA reads TGTGCCAGCAGCCCTAGCGGGAGGTTTGGAGATACGCAGTATTTT. Protein sequence: CASSPSGRFGDTQYF.

The chain carries TRBV5-1 and TRBJ1-4; 7 nucleotides agree with TRBD1. V trimming: 1 base; J trimming: 8 bases; junction bases outside the gene matches: 2. This CDR3 comprises 13 residues. Germline V gene data show CDR1 as SGHRS and CDR2 as YFSETQ. This CDR3 reads CASSLTGVEKLFF. The CDR3 DNA is TGCGCCAGCAGCTTGACAGGGGTGGAAAAACTGTTTTTT.

The gene calls are TRBV29-1 and TRBJ2-1; TRBD1 might be the D (5 bases). The CDR3 consists of 14 residues. With 2 bases removed from V and 0 bases from J, the gap between germline ends came to 8 bases. CDR1 and CDR2 (germline): SQVTM, ANQGSEA. CDR3 sequence (DNA): TGCAGCGTTGAAAGTAGGGGCTCCTACAATGAGCAGTTCTTC. It yields the protein CSVESRGSYNEQFF.

The chain employs TRBV6-1 and TRBJ1-6, with D perhaps matching TRBD1 (5 bases). In germline, CDR1 is MNHNS, CDR2 SASEGT. The CDR3 spans 14 residues. V was trimmed by 3 bases and J by 7 bases, leaving 10 bases between them. The CDR3, as DNA: TGTGCCAGCAGTGACACAGGTTTCAATTCACCCCTCCACTTT. Encoded protein: CASSDTGFNSPLHF.